Described below is a single T cell receptor beta chain sequence and its context. This entry belongs to a study of blood T cell repertoires in COVID-19. Study context: Whether acute or convalescent, the COVID-19 samples came from the United States, Italy and Spain. PBMCs, B-cell-depleted T cells, or T cells provided the cDNA or gDNA that made up the material.

Sequencing was performed with immunoSEQ multiplex PCR; in TCRdb, only in-frame clones are kept and a portion is missing. The repertoire holds a few hundred thousand clones, with 84% as singletons. The V end lost 11 bases, the J end lost 5 bases, and 10 bases lay between the germline ends. CDR3 length equals 12 residues. Germline CDR1 is SEHNR and CDR2 is FQNEAQ (reference sequence). This chain joins TRBV7-9 and TRBJ1-6, with D hard to call. This sequence was found in a woman aged 80 or older with active or convalescent COVID-19. The sample consisted of peripheral blood. The CDR3 region is CALGGNNSPLHF. The CDR3 DNA sequence: TGTGCCTTGGGAGGGAATAATTCACCCCTCCACTTT.